There are many counts of the clone carrying this T cell receptor beta chain. The DNA ends 3 residues before the CDR3 does, and the rest of the CDR3 is filled in from the germline J gene. TCRdb keeps only in-frame clones here, not all; method: immunoSEQ multiplex PCR. Recorded here are about 33,000 clones, none singletons. Germline assignment: CDR1 GTSNPN and CDR2 SVGIG (reference sequence). The V gene lost 3 bases and the J gene lost 0 bases, with 8 bases spanning the gap. CDR3 size: 13 residues. These data belong to a study of T cell clonality in common variable immunodeficiency. This TCR was sampled from a person aged 18 to 75 in good health. Sample: peripheral blood mononuclear cells. The rearrangement joins TRBV30 to TRBJ1-1; D remains ambiguous. The CDR3 sequence: CAWSVGLNTEAFF. CDR3 bases read: TGTGCCTGGAGCGTCGGGTTGAACACTGAA.